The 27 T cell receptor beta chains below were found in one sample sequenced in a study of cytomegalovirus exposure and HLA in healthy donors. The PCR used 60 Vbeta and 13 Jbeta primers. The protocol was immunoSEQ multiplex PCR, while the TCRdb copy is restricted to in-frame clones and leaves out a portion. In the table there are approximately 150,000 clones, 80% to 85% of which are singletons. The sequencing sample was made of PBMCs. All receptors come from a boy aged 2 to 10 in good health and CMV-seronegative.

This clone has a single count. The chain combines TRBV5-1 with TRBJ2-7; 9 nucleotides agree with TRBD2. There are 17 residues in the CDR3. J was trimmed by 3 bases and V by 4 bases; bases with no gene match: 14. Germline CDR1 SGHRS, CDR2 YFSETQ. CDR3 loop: CASSQNTPGLAIYEQYF. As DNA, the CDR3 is TGCGCCAGCAGCCAAAATACTCCGGGACTAGCTATCTACGAGCAGTACTTC.

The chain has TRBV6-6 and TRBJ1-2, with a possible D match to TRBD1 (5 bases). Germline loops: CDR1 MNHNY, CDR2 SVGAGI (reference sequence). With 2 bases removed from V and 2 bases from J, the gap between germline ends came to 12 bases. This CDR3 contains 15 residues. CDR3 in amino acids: CASSYARQGNYGYTF. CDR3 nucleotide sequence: TGTGCCAGCAGTTACGCAAGGCAGGGAAACTATGGCTACACCTTC.

CDR3 loop: CASSLRTVQETQYF. The CDR3 DNA is TGTGCCAGCAGCTTAAGGACAGTACAAGAGACCCAGTACTTC. The V and J genes are TRBV5-4 and TRBJ2-5, with a tentative D call TRBD1 (6 bases). The CDR3 loop spans 14 amino acids. The V gene lost 2 bases and the J gene lost 2 bases, with 10 bases spanning the gap. The germline gives CDR1 SGHNT, CDR2 YYREEE (reference sequence).

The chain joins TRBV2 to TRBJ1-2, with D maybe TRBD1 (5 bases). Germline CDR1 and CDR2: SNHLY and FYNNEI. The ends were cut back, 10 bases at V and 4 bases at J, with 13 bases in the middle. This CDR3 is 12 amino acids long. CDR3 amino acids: CATRGAGYGYTF. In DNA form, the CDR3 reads TGTGCCACCAGAGGGGCAGGCTATGGCTACACCTTC.

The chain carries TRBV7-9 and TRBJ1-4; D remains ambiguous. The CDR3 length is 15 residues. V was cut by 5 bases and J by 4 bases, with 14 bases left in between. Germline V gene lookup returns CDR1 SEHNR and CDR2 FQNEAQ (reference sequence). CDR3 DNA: TGTGCCAGCAGCCGTATGGACGGACTTAATGAAAAACTGTTTTTT. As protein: CASSRMDGLNEKLFF. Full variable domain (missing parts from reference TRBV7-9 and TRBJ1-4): DTGVSQNPRHKITKRGQNVTFRCDPISEHNRLYWYRQTLGQGPEFLTYFQNEAQLEKSRLLSDRFSAERPKGSFSTLEIQRTEQGDSAMYLCASSRMDGLNEKLFFGSGTQLSVL.

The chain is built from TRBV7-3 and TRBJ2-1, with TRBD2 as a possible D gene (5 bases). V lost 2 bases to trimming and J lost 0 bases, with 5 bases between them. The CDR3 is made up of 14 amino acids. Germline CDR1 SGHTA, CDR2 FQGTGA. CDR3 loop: CASSLGSSYNEQFF. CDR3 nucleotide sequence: TGTGCCAGCAGCTTAGGGAGCTCCTACAATGAGCAGTTCTTC.

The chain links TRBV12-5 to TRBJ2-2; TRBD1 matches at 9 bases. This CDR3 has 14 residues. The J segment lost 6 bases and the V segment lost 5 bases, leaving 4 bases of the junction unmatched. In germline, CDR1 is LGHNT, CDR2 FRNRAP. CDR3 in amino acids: CASGGTGWAGELFF. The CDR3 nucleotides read TGTGCTAGTGGTGGGACAGGGTGGGCCGGGGAGCTGTTTTTT.

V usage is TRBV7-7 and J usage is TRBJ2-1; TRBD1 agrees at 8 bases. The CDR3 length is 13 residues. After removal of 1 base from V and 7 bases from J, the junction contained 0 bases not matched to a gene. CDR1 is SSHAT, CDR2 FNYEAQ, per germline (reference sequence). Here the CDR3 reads CASSLDRGNEQFF. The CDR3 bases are TGTGCCAGCAGCTTAGACAGGGGGAATGAGCAGTTCTTC.

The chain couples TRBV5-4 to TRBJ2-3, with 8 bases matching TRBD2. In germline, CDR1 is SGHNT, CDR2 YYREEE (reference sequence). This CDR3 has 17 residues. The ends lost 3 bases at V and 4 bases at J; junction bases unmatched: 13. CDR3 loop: CASSSALAGGIADTQYF. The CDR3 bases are TGTGCCAGCAGCTCGGCTCTGGCGGGAGGAATTGCAGATACGCAGTATTTT.

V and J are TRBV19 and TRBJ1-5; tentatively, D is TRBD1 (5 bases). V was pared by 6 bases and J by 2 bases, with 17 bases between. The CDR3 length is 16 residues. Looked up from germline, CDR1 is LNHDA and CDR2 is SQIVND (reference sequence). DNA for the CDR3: TGTGCCAGTAGAGCAGGAGGAGGGGTCGGCAATCAGCCCCAGCATTTT. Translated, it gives CASRAGGGVGNQPQHF.

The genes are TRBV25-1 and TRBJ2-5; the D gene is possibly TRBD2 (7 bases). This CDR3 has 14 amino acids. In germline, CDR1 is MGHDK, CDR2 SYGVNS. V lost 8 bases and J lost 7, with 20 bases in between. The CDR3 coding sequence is TGTGCCAGCTCGAGGGGGGGCTCCTCTGGGACCCAGTACTTC. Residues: CASSRGGSSGTQYF.

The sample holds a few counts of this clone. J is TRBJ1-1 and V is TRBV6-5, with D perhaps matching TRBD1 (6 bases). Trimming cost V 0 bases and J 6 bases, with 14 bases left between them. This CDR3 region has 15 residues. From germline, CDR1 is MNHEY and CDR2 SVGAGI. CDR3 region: CASSYSLGGQAEAFF. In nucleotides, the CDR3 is TGTGCCAGCAGTTACTCGCTTGGGGGACAAGCTGAAGCTTTCTTT.

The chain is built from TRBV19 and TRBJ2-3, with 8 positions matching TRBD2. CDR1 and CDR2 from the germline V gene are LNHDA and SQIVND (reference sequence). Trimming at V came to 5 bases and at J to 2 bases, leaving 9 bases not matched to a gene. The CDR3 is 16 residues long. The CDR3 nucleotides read TGTGCCAGTAGTCCCGGGGCGGGGGGCCTCACAGATACGCAGTATTTT. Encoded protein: CASSPGAGGLTDTQYF. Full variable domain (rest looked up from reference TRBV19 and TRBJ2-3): DGGITQSPKYLFRKEGQNVTLSCEQNLNHDAMYWYRQDPGQGLRLIYYSQIVNDFQKGDIAEGYSVSREKKESFPLTVTSAQKNPTAFYLCASSPGAGGLTDTQYFGPGTRLTVL.

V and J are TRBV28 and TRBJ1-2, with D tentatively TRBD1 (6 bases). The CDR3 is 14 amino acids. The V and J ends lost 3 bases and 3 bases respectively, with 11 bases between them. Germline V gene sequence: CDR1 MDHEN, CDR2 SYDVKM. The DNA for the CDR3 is TGTGCCAGCAGTTTCTCCACAGGGTACTATGGCTACACCTTC. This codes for CASSFSTGYYGYTF.

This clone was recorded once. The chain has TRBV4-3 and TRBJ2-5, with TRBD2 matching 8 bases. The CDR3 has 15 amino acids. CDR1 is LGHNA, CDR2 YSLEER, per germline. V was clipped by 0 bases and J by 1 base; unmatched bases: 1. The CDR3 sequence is CASSQELAVQETQYF. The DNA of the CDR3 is TGCGCCAGCAGCCAAGAACTAGCGGTCCAAGAGACCCAGTACTTC.

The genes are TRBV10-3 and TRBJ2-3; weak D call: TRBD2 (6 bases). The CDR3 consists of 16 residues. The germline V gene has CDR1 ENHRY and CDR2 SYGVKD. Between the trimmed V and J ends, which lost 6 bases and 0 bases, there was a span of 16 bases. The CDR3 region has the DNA TGTGCCATCAGGACTAGGATCTCAATTAGCACAGATACGCAGTATTTT. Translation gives CAIRTRISISTDTQYF.

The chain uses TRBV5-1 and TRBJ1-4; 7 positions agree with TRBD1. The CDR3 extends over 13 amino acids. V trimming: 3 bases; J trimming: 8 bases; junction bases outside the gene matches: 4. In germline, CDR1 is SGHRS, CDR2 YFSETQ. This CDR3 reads CASSSTGLEKLFF. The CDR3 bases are TGCGCCAGCAGCTCGACAGGGCTCGAAAAACTGTTTTTT.

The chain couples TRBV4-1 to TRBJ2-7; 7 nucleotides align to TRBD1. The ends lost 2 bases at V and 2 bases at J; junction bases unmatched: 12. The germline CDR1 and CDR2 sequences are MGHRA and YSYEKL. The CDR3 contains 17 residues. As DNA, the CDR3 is TGCGCCAGCAGCCAACCCGCGACGGGACAGCAAGCCTACGAGCAGTACTTC. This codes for CASSQPATGQQAYEQYF.

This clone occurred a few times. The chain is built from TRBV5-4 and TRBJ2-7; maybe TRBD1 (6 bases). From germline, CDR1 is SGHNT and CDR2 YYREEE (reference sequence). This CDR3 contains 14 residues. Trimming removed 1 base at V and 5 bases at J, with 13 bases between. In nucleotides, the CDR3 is TGTGCCAGCAGCTTGTTAACAGGGCCGGACGAGCAGTACTTC. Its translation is CASSLLTGPDEQYF. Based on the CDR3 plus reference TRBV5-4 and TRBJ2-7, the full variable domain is ETGVTQSPTHLIKTRGQQVTLRCSSQSGHNTVSWYQQALGQGPQFIFQYYREEENGRGNFPPRFSGLQFPNYSSELNVNALELDDSALYLCASSLLTGPDEQYFGPGTRLTVT.

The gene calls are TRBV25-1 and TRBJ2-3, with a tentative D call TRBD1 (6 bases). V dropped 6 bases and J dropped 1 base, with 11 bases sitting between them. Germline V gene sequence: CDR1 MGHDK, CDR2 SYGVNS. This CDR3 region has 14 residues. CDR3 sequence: CASSYRVGTDTQYF. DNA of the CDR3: TGTGCCAGCAGCTACAGGGTCGGCACAGATACGCAGTATTTT.

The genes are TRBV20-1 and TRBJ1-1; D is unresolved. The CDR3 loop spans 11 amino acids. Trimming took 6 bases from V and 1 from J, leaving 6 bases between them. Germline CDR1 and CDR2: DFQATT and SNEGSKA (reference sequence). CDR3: CSAWRNTEAFF. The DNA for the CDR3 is TGCAGTGCGTGGAGGAACACTGAAGCTTTCTTT.

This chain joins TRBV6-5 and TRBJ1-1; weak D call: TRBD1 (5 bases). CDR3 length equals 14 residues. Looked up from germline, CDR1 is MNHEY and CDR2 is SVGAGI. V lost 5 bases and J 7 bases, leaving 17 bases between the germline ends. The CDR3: CASSPGGGFSEAFF. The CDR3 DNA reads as TGTGCCAGCAGTCCCGGCGGGGGATTCAGTGAAGCTTTCTTT.

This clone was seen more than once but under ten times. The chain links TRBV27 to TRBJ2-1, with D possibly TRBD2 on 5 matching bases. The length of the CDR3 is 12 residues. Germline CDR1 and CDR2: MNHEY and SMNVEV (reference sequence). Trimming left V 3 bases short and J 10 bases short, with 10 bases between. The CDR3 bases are TGTGCCAGCAGTTTGGCCGGCGGGGAGCAGTTCTTC. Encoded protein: CASSLAGGEQFF.

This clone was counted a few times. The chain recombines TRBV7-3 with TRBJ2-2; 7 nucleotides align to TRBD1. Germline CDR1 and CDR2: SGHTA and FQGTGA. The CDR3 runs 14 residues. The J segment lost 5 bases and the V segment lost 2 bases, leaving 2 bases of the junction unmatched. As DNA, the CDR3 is TGTGCCAGCAGCTTAGGACAGGCGACCGGGGAGCTGTTTTTT. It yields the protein CASSLGQATGELFF.

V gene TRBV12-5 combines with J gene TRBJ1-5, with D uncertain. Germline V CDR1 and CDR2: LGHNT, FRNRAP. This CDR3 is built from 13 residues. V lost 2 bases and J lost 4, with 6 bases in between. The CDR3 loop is CASGLSPNQPQHF. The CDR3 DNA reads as TGTGCTAGTGGTTTGTCCCCAAATCAGCCCCAGCATTTT.

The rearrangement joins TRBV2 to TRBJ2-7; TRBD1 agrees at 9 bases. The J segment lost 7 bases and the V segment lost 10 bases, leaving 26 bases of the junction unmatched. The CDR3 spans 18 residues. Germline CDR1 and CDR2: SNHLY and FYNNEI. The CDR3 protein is CATVRTTGGAGPLGEQYF. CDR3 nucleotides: TGTGCCACCGTTCGAACTACAGGGGGCGCCGGTCCGTTGGGGGAGCAGTACTTC. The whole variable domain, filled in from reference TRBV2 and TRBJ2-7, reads EPEVTQTPSHQVTQMGQEVILRCVPISNHLYFYWYRQILGQKVEFLVSFYNNEISEKSEIFDDQFSVERPDGSNFTLKIRSTKLEDSAMYFCATVRTTGGAGPLGEQYFGPGTRLTVT.

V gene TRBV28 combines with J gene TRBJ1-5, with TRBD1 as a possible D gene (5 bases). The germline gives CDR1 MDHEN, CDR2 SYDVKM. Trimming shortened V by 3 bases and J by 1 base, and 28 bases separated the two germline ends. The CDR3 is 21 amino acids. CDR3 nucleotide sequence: TGTGCCAGCAGTTTTCTGGGCAAGGGGCACCACCTCGGAGTAAGCAATCAGCCCCAGCATTTT. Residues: CASSFLGKGHHLGVSNQPQHF.